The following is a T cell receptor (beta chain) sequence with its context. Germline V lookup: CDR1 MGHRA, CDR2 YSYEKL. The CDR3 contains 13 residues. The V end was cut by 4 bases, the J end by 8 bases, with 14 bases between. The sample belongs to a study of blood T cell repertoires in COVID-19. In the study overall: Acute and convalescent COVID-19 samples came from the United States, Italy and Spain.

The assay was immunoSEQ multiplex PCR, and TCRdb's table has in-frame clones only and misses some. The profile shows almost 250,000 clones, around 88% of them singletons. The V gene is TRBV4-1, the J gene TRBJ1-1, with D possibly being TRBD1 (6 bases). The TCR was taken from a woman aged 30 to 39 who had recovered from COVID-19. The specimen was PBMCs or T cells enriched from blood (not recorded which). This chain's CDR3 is CASSLQQGWEAFF. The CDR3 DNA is TGCGCCAGCAGCCTTCAACAGGGTTGGGAAGCTTTCTTT.